Below are 20 T cell receptor beta chains sequenced from a single sample in a study of blood T cell repertoires in COVID-19 (dated by TCRdb to the early 2020s). Receptor libraries were prepared by the immunoSEQ multiplex PCR assay. This is the immuneACCESS table as TCRdb keeps it, with only in-frame sequences that have V and J called. A part of the clones is gone; compared with another copy, unresolved V genes explain less than half, and the rest is unexplained. The sample table lists some 48,000 clones, about 88% of them with a count of one. Roughly 2.5% of the sample is taken by the ten largest. Source material: peripheral blood. Every receptor here comes from a middle-aged man with acute or convalescent COVID-19.

The chain recombines TRBV7-3 with TRBJ2-1; TRBD2 aligns across 9 bases. Germline lookup yields CDR1 SGHTA and CDR2 FQGTGA. The CDR3 covers 14 residues. Unmatched junction bases numbered 7, after V lost 5 bases and J lost 8 bases. DNA for the CDR3: TGTGCCAGCAGCGGGGGACTAGCTGGGGATGAGCAGTTCTTC. Translating it yields CASSGGLAGDEQFF.

This chain uses TRBV2 with TRBJ2-7; TRBD2 might be the D (5 bases). The CDR3 consists of 13 residues. Germline CDR1 SNHLY, CDR2 FYNNEI. Trimming cost V 8 bases and J 3 bases, with 14 bases left between them. This chain's CDR3 is CASLPIEGYEQYF. DNA for the CDR3: TGTGCCAGCCTCCCGATCGAGGGCTACGAGCAGTACTTC.

Comments on this clone: Other DNA variants within this sample encode the same CDR3. The gene calls are TRBV5-6 and TRBJ1-4; perhaps TRBD1 as D (5 bases). The CDR3 contains 14 residues. Per the germline V gene, CDR1 is SGHDT and CDR2 is YYEEEE. Trimming shortened V by 1 base and J by 4 bases, and 8 bases separated the two germline ends. The CDR3: CASSLQGNNEKLFF. The CDR3 DNA reads TGTGCCAGCAGCTTGCAGGGCAATAATGAAAAACTGTTTTTT. The full variable domain, in which reference TRBV5-6 and TRBJ1-4 provide the parts outside the CDR3, is DAGVTQSPTHLIKTRGQQVTLRCSPKSGHDTVSWYQQALGQGPQFIFQYYEEEERQRGNFPDRFSGHQFPNYSSELNVNALLLGDSALYLCASSLQGNNEKLFFGSGTQLSVL.

The rearrangement uses TRBV20-1 and TRBJ2-1, with D possibly TRBD2 on 6 matching bases. Per the germline V gene, CDR1 is DFQATT and CDR2 is SNEGSKA (reference sequence). This CDR3 is built from 14 residues. V lost 3 bases, J lost 5 bases, and 14 bases lay in between. CDR3 sequence reads: CSASGDSQDNEQFF. DNA for the CDR3: TGCAGTGCTAGTGGGGACTCCCAGGACAATGAGCAGTTCTTC.

This chain uses TRBV7-9 with TRBJ2-7; TRBD1 might be the D (6 bases). The V and J ends lost 4 bases and 3 bases respectively, with 10 bases between them. The CDR3 sequence is 13 residues long. Per the germline V gene, CDR1 is SEHNR and CDR2 is FQNEAQ (reference sequence). DNA of the CDR3: TGTGCCAGCAGCTCCGACAGGAACTACGAGCAGTACTTC. Protein: CASSSDRNYEQYF.

In this sample, this clone turned up many times. This CDR3 is CASSAGASQETQYF. In DNA form, the CDR3 reads TGTGCCAGCAGCGCAGGGGCCTCCCAAGAGACCCAGTACTTC. The rearrangement uses TRBV9 and TRBJ2-5; perhaps TRBD1 as D (6 bases). Germline V lookup: CDR1 SGDLS, CDR2 YYNGEE. Trimming stripped 3 bases from V and 1 base from J, with 10 bases between. The CDR3 sequence is 14 residues long.

The rearrangement links TRBV27 to TRBJ1-6, with 9 bases fitting TRBD1. The V segment lost 6 bases and the J segment 9 bases; nucleotides outside the gene matches: 9. CDR1 is MNHEY and CDR2 is SMNVEV in the germline V gene (reference sequence). CDR3 length: 15 amino acids. CDR3 in DNA: TGTGCCAGCAGGGATTTGGGACAGGGTGCTTCACCCCTCCACTTT. It codes for CASRDLGQGASPLHF.

The genes are TRBV5-1 and TRBJ2-5; 8 bases line up with TRBD1. The germline V gene encodes CDR1 SGHRS and CDR2 YFSETQ. V lost 5 bases to trimming and J lost 5 bases; unmatched junction nucleotides: 5. This CDR3 contains 13 residues. CDR3 bases: TGCGCCAGCAGTTCAGGGGGCGAGGAGACCCAGTACTTC. It is translated as CASSSGGEETQYF.

In nucleotides, the CDR3 is TGTGCCAGCAGCACCCAGGGGAACATTCAGTACTTC. The encoded protein is CASSTQGNIQYF. The chain is built from TRBV7-8 and TRBJ2-4; D is perhaps TRBD1 (6 bases). Trimming took 5 bases from V and 7 from J, leaving 9 bases between them. From germline, CDR1 is SGHVS and CDR2 FQNEAQ. This CDR3 region has 12 residues.

The V and J genes are TRBV11-2 and TRBJ2-1; 16 bases match TRBD2. CDR1 is SGHAT, CDR2 FQNNGV, per germline. With 9 bases clipped from V and 3 bases from J, the junction kept 5 bases outside the gene matches. The CDR3 consists of 16 residues. DNA of the CDR3: TGTGCCAGTGGGACTAGCGGGAGGGCCCTCTACAATGAGCAGTTCTTC. The encoded protein is CASGTSGRALYNEQFF.

Only a few counts were recorded for this clone. The chain is built from TRBV6-6 and TRBJ1-2, with D perhaps TRBD1 (6 bases). Trimming removed 2 bases from V and 2 bases from J, with 15 bases in between. The germline V gene has CDR1 MNHNY and CDR2 SVGAGI (reference sequence). The CDR3 length is 16 residues. The CDR3 loop reads CASSYPLQQGNYGYTF. The DNA of the CDR3 is TGTGCCAGCAGTTACCCGCTCCAGCAGGGGAACTATGGCTACACCTTC.

The V call is TRBV2, the J call TRBJ1-2; 8 bases map to TRBD1. The trim removed 6 bases at V and 8 bases at J, leaving 5 bases unmatched. Germline CDR1 reads SNHLY; CDR2 reads FYNNEI. The CDR3 has 12 amino acids. Written as DNA, the CDR3 is TGTGCCAGCAGCCGGACAGGGTCGGGCTACACCTTC. It translates to CASSRTGSGYTF.

V is TRBV15 and J is TRBJ2-2; D is possibly TRBD2 (6 bases). Trimming shortened V by 0 bases and J by 4 bases, and 9 bases separated the two germline ends. Germline V gives CDR1 LNHNV, CDR2 YYDKDF (reference sequence). This CDR3 is built from 15 residues. CDR3: CATSREGGITGELFF. CDR3 DNA sequence: TGTGCCACCAGCAGAGAAGGAGGGATCACCGGGGAGCTGTTTTTT.

The rearrangement links TRBV19 to TRBJ1-1; a weak D match, TRBD1 (6 bases). This CDR3 comprises 13 residues. CDR1 and CDR2 (germline): LNHDA, SQIVND (reference sequence). Trimming shortened V by 10 bases and J by 4 bases, and 16 bases separated the two germline ends. The CDR3 coding sequence is TGTGCCACCGGGGGGGGGCTCGGCACTGAAGCTTTCTTT. Amino acid sequence: CATGGGLGTEAFF.

This clone came up once. The rearrangement uses TRBV10-3 and TRBJ2-7, with TRBD2 as a possible D gene (6 bases). The CDR3 totals 16 residues. Looked up from germline, CDR1 is ENHRY and CDR2 is SYGVKD. The V gene lost 0 bases and the J gene lost 4 bases, with 16 bases spanning the gap. CDR3 sequence: CAISESNPTSSYEQYF. DNA of the CDR3: TGTGCCATCAGTGAGTCGAATCCGACTAGTTCGTACGAGCAGTACTTC.

This chain links TRBV5-6 with TRBJ2-4, with D perhaps matching TRBD1 (6 bases). The CDR3 covers 18 residues. Germline CDR1 is SGHDT and CDR2 is YYEEEE. V lost 1 base to trimming and J lost 0 bases, with 17 bases between them. Here the CDR3 DNA reads TGTGCCAGCAGCTTGCTGACTCGTAGGGGGTTAGCCAAAAACATTCAGTACTTC. Its translation is CASSLLTRRGLAKNIQYF.

The chain combines TRBV13 with TRBJ1-5; D gene ambiguous. The CDR3 extends over 14 amino acids. Germline V gene data show CDR1 as PRHDT and CDR2 as FYEKMQ (reference sequence). V was clipped by 4 bases and J by 3 bases, with 10 bases between them. The CDR3 here is CASSYGVINQPQHF. In DNA form, the CDR3 reads TGTGCCAGCAGCTACGGAGTAATCAATCAGCCCCAGCATTTT.

V is TRBV27 and J is TRBJ1-6; no clear D. The CDR3 loop spans 14 amino acids. Germline CDR1 reads MNHEY; CDR2 reads SMNVEV (reference sequence). The ends were cut back, 7 bases at V and 10 bases at J, with 17 bases in the middle. This CDR3 reads CASIMVPGGSPLHF. In DNA, the CDR3 is TGTGCCAGCATCATGGTTCCCGGAGGATCACCCCTCCACTTT.

The chain carries TRBV28 and TRBJ1-5; possible D gene TRBD1, 5 bases. Germline assignment: CDR1 MDHEN and CDR2 SYDVKM. This CDR3 has 13 amino acids. V was shortened by 7 bases and J by 14 bases, with 21 bases between the two germline ends. The CDR3 sequence: CASTRDFSASEHF. For the CDR3, the DNA is TGTGCCAGCACGCGGGACTTCTCGGCATCCGAGCATTTT.

This chain uses TRBV5-1 with TRBJ2-2; D perhaps matches TRBD2 (5 bases). Germline V lookup: CDR1 SGHRS, CDR2 YFSETQ. This CDR3 region has 14 residues. V was pared by 7 bases and J by 4 bases, with 14 bases between. The CDR3 sequence: CASGVGDFTGELFF. CDR3 coding DNA: TGCGCCAGCGGGGTGGGAGATTTCACCGGGGAGCTGTTTTTT.